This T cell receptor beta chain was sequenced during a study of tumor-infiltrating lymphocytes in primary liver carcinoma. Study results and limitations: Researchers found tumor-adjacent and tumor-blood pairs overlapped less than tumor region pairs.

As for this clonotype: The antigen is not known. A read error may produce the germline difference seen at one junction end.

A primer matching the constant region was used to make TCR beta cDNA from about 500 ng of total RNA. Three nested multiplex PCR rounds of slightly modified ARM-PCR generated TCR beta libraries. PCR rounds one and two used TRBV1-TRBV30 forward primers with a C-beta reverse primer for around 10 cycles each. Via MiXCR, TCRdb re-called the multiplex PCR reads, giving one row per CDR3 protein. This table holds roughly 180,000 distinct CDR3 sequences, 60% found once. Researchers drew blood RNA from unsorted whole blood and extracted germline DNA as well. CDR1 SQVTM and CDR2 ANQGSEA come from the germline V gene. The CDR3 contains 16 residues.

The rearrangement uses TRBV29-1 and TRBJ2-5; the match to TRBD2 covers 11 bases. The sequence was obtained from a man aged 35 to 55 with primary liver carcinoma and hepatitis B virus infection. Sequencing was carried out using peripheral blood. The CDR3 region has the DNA TGCAGCGTCGATAGCGGAACTAGCGGGAGTATTGGGACCCCGTACTTC. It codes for CSVDSGTSGSIGTPYF.